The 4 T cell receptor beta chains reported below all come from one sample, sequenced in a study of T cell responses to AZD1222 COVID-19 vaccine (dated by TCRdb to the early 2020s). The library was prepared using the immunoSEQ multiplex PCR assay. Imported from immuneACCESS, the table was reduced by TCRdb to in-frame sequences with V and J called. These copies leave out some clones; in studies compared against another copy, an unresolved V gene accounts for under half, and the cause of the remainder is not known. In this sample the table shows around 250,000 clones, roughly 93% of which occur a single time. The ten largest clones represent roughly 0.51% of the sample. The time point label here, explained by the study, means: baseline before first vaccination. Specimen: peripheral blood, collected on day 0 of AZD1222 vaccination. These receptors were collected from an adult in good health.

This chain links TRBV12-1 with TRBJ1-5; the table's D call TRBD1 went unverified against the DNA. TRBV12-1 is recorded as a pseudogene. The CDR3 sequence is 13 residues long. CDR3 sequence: CASSLQLRAPQHF. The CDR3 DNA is TGTGCCAGCAGCTTACAACTCAGGGCGCCCCAGCATTTT.

The CDR3 coding sequence is TGTGCCAGCAGTTCCTACGGGGCGGGTACCGGGGAGCTGTTTTTT. It yields the protein CASSSYGAGTGELFF. V gene TRBV27 combines with J gene TRBJ2-2; either TRBD1 or TRBD2 may fit D (5 bases each). CDR3 length: 15 residues. Germline-derived CDR1 and CDR2 are MNHEY and SMNVEV (reference sequence). V gave up 4 bases and J gave up 5 bases, with 14 bases separating them.

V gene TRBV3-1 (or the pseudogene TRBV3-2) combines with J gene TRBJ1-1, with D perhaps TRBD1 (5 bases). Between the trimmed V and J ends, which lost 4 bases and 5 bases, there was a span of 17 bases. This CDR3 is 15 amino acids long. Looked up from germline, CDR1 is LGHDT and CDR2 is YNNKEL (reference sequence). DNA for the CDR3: TGTGCCAGCAGCCCCCGGGGCCCTCTTGGGACTGAAGCTTTCTTT. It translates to CASSPRGPLGTEAFF.

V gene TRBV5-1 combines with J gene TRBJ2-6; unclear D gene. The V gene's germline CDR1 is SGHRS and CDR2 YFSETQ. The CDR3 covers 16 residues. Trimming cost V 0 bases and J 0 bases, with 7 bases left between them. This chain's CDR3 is CASSLAGASGANVLTF. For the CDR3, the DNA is TGCGCCAGCAGCTTGGCCGGAGCCTCTGGGGCCAACGTCCTGACTTTC.